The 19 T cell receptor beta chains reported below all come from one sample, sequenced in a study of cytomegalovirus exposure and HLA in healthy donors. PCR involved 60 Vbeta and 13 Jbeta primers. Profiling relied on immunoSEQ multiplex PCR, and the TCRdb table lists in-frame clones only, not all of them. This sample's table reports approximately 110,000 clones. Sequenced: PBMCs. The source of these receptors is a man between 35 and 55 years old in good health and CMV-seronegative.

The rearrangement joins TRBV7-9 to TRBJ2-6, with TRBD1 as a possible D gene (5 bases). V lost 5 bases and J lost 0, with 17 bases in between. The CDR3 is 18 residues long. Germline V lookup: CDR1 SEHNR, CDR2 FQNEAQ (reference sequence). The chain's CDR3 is CASSLTFDSVSGANVLTF. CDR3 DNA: TGTGCCAGCAGCCTCACGTTCGACAGCGTCTCTGGGGCCAACGTCCTGACTTTC.

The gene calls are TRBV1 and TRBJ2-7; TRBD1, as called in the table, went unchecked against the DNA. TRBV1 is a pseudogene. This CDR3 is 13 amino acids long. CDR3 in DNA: TGCACCAGCAGCGGGCGAAGCTCCTACGAGCAGTACTTC. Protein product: CTSSGRSSYEQYF.

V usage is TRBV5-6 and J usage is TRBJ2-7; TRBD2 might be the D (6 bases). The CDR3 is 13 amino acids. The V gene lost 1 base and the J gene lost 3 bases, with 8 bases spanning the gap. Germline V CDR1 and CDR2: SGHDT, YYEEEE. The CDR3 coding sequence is TGTGCCAGCAGCTTGACGACTAGCTACGAGCAGTACTTC. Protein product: CASSLTTSYEQYF.

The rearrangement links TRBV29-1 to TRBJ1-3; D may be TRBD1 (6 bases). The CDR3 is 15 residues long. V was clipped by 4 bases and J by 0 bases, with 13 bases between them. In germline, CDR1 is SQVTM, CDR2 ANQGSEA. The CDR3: CSVASGTNSGNTIYF. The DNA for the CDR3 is TGCAGCGTTGCCTCCGGGACAAACTCTGGAAACACCATATATTTT.

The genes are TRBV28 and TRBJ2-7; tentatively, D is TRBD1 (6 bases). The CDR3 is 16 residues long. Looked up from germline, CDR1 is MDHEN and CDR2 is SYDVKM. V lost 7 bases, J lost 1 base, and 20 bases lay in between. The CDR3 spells CASNHPRDIRSYEQYF. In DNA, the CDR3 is TGTGCCAGCAACCATCCCCGGGACATTAGGTCCTACGAGCAGTACTTC.

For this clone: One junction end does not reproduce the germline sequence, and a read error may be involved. The CDR3, as DNA: TGTGCTAGCAGCCCCCTCAGAGCGGGAGGCTCCTACAATGAGCAGTTCTTC. Translating gives CASSPLRAGGSYNEQFF. V usage is TRBV7-7 and J usage is TRBJ2-1, with 9 bases that match TRBD2. This CDR3 has 17 residues. CDR1 is SSHAT, CDR2 FNYEAQ, per germline (reference sequence).

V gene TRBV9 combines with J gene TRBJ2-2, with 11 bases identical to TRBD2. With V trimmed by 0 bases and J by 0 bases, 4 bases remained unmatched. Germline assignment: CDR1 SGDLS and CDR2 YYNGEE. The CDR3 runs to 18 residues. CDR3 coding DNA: TGTGCCAGCAGCGTAGGGGGACTAGCGGTAACGAACACCGGGGAGCTGTTTTTT. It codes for CASSVGGLAVTNTGELFF.

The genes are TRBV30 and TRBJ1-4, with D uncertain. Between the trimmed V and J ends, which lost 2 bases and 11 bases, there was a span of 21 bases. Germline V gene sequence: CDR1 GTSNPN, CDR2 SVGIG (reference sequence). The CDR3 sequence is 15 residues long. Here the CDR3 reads CAWSSTRETLGKLFF. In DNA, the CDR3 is TGTGCCTGGAGTTCAACCCGGGAGACCCTAGGGAAACTGTTTTTT.

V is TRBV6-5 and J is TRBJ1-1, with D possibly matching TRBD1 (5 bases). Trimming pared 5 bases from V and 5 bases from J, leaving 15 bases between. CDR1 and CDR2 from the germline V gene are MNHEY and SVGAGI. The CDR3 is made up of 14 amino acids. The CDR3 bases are TGTGCCAGCAGTCCCGACAGATTAAAGACTGAAGCTTTCTTT. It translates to CASSPDRLKTEAFF.

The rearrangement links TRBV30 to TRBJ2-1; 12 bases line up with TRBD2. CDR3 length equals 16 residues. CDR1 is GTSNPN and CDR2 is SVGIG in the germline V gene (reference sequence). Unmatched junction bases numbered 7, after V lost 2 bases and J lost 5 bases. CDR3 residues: CAWSTPRTSGNNEQFF. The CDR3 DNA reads TGTGCCTGGAGTACCCCCCGGACTAGCGGGAACAATGAGCAGTTCTTC. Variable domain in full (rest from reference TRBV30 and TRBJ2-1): SQTIHQWPATLVQPVGSPLSLECTVEGTSNPNLYWYRQAAGRGLQLLFYSVGIGQISSEVPQNLSASRPQDRQFILSSKKLLLSDSGFYLCAWSTPRTSGNNEQFFGPGTRLTVL.

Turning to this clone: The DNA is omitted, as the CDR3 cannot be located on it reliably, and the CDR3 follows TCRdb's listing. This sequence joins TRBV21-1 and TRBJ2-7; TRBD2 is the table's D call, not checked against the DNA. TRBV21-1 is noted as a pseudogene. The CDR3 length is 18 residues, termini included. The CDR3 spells CASSVFGGGAESSYEQYF.

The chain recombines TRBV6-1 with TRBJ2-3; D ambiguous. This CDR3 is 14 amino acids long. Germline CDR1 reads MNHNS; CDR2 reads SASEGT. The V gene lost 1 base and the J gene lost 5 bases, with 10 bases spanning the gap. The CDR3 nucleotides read TGTGCCAGCAGTGAAGTGGCAGTACGAGATACGCAGTATTTT. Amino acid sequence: CASSEVAVRDTQYF.

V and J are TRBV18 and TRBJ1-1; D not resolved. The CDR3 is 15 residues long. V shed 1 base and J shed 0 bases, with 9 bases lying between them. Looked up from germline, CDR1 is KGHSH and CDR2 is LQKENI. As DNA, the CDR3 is TGTGCCAGCTCACCACGTGCAGGCATGAACACTGAAGCTTTCTTT. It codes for CASSPRAGMNTEAFF.

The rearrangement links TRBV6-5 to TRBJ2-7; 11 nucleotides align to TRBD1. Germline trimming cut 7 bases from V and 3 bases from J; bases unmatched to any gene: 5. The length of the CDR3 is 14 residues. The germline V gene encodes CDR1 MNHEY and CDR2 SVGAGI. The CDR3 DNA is TGTGCCAGCACCGGACAGGGGGCCTTCTACGAGCAGTACTTC. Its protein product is CASTGQGAFYEQYF.

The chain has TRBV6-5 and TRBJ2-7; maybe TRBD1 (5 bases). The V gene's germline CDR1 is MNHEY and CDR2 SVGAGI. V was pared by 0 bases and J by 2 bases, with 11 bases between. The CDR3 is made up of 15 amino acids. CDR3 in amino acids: CASSYSWGATYEQYF. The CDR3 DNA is TGTGCCAGCAGTTACTCGTGGGGCGCAACCTACGAGCAGTACTTC.

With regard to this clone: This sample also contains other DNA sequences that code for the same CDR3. The CDR3 bases are TGCGCCAGCAGCCAAGACCCTAGCGGTCAGCCCCAGCATTTT. Residues: CASSQDPSGQPQHF. The chain is built from TRBV4-3 and TRBJ1-5; D is unclear. Trimming stripped 0 bases from V and 6 bases from J, with 9 bases between. The CDR3 has 14 amino acids. Germline CDR1 LGHNA, CDR2 YSLEER.

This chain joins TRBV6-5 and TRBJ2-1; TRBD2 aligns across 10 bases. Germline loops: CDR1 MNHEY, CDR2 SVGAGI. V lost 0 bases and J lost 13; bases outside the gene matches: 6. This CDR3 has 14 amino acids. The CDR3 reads CASSYSFSLAGQFF. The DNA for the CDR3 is TGTGCCAGCAGTTACTCCTTTTCACTAGCGGGACAGTTCTTC.

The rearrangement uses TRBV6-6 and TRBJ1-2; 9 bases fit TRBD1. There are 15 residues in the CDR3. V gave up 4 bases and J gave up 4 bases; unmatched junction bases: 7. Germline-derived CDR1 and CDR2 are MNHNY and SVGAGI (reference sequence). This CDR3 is CASSWTGAPLYGYTF. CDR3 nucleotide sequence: TGTGCCAGCAGTTGGACAGGGGCCCCGCTCTATGGCTACACCTTC.

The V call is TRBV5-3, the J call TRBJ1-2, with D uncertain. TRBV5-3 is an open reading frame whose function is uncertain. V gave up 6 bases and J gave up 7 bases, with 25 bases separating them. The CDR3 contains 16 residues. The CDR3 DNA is TGTGCCAGAACCGATCCTCGCCCCCGCATCGGAGGTGGCTACACCTTC. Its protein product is CARTDPRPRIGGGYTF.